This T cell receptor beta chain was documented in a study of control samples from healthy donors and cancer patients. The CDR3 extends over 16 amino acids. CDR1 is PRHDT, CDR2 FYEKMQ, per germline (reference sequence). The V segment lost 6 bases and the J segment 5 bases; nucleotides outside the gene matches: 11. Only in-frame clones appear in the TCRdb table, and some are missing; sequencing was by immunoSEQ multiplex PCR. The data show some 150,000 clones, 96% seen once. The clonotype comes from a woman in her 30s in good health. Sequences were obtained from blood. J is TRBJ2-1 and V is TRBV13; 9 bases match TRBD2. The CDR3 sequence: CASSWGGSGRDNEQFF. CDR3 DNA: TGTGCCAGCAGTTGGGGGGGTAGCGGGAGAGACAATGAGCAGTTCTTC.